This TCR beta chain comes out of a study of tumor-infiltrating lymphocytes in primary liver carcinoma. Study information: Each of the samples returned roughly 3.5 to 8 million productive TCRbeta reads (a yield similar across tissue types). Notes on the study in general: Since sampling was bulk and unsorted, CD4+ and CD8+ repertoires were not compared. Researchers found tumor-adjacent and tumor-blood pairs overlapped less than tumor region pairs.

A constant-region primer served to make TCR beta cDNA from roughly 460 ng total RNA. ARM-PCR, slightly modified, supplied the TCR beta libraries through three nested multiplex PCR rounds. The first two PCR rounds, around 11 cycles each, used TRBV1-TRBV30 forward primers and a C-beta reverse primer. TCRdb redid the calling of the multiplex PCR reads with MiXCR, one entry per CDR3 protein. In the table there are 190,000 or so distinct CDR3 sequences, about 61% of which are singletons. Comment on this clonotype: What it binds is unknown. A junction boundary mismatches the germline segment, possibly from a read error.

The CDR3 runs to 15 residues. The V gene's germline CDR1 is SGHNT and CDR2 YENEEA. Out of unsorted whole blood came the blood RNA, and germline DNA was extracted as well. Before the surgical procedure, approximately 3.6 milliliters of peripheral blood were collected. V gene TRBV11-3 combines with J gene TRBJ2-4; D unresolved. This sequence was found in a woman in her fifties or sixties with primary liver carcinoma and hepatitis B virus infection. The specimen was peripheral blood. The CDR3 region is CASSLEVPAMNIQYF. Here the CDR3 DNA reads TGCGCCAGCAGCTTGGAAGTGCCGGCCATGAATATTCAGTACTTC.